The 6 T cell receptor beta chains below come from one sample, sequenced in a study of blood T cell repertoires in COVID-19. Assay used: immunoSEQ multiplex PCR; TCRdb lists only in-frame clones, some missing. This sample has roughly 87,000 clones, with around nine tenths found just once. The sample consisted of peripheral blood. These receptors were obtained from a middle-aged man with acute or convalescent COVID-19.

This clone appeared a few times. CDR3 DNA: TGTGCCAGCAGCTGGGGACAGGTGTATAATTCACCCCTCCACTTT. Amino acid sequence: CASSWGQVYNSPLHF. The chain combines TRBV11-2 with TRBJ1-6, with TRBD1 matching over 8 bases. Germline loops: CDR1 SGHAT, CDR2 FQNNGV. V shed 4 bases, J shed 4 bases, and the junction held 3 bases outside the gene matches. The CDR3 is 15 amino acids.

This clone was seen a single time. The V and J genes are TRBV5-1 and TRBJ1-2; 7 bases are shared with TRBD1. Unmatched junction bases numbered 23, after V lost 6 bases and J lost 6 bases. CDR1 and CDR2 (germline): SGHRS, YFSETQ. The length of the CDR3 is 18 residues. CDR3 loop: CASTFSAPGQSISHGYTF. The CDR3, as DNA: TGCGCCAGCACGTTTTCCGCTCCGGGACAGAGTATTTCTCATGGCTACACCTTC.

The V call is TRBV20-1, the J call TRBJ2-3; 8 bases are shared with TRBD2. CDR1 and CDR2 from the germline V gene are DFQATT and SNEGSKA (reference sequence). This CDR3 region has 15 residues. J was trimmed by 0 bases and V by 3 bases; bases with no gene match: 5. The CDR3 spells CSASRAGASTDTQYF. The CDR3 DNA sequence: TGCAGTGCTAGTCGAGCGGGGGCCAGCACAGATACGCAGTATTTT.

The chain combines TRBV7-2 with TRBJ2-1, with 10 bases that match TRBD2. V shed 5 bases and J 4 bases; nucleotides not matched to a gene: 8. Looked up from germline, CDR1 is SGHTA and CDR2 is FQGNSA. The CDR3 is 16 residues long. The CDR3: CASSPQAGGRYNEQFF. The CDR3 DNA reads as TGTGCCAGCAGCCCTCAAGCGGGAGGGAGGTACAATGAGCAGTTCTTC. Combining the CDR3 with reference TRBV7-2 and TRBJ2-1 gives the whole variable domain GAGVSQSPSNKVTEKGKDVELRCDPISGHTALYWYRQSLGQGLEFLIYFQGNSAPDKSGLPSDRFSAERTGGSVSTLTIQRTQQEDSAVYLCASSPQAGGRYNEQFFGPGTRLTVL.

The chain carries TRBV13 and TRBJ1-2; D perhaps matches TRBD1 (5 bases). Germline V CDR1 and CDR2: PRHDT, FYEKMQ (reference sequence). This CDR3 is built from 18 residues. Trimming stripped 3 bases from V and 1 base from J, with 21 bases between. DNA for the CDR3: TGTGCCAGCAGCTTGGGGGGACGGCCGGGATCTCATAACTATGGCTACACCTTC. Its translation: CASSLGGRPGSHNYGYTF.

The chain employs TRBV2 and TRBJ1-5; no clear D. Trimming cost V 11 bases and J 7 bases, with 15 bases left between them. The CDR3 runs 12 residues. The germline gives CDR1 SNHLY, CDR2 FYNNEI. Here the CDR3 DNA reads TGTGCCTCAGCGAACTTGGAGCAGCCCCAGCATTTT. This sequence encodes CASANLEQPQHF.